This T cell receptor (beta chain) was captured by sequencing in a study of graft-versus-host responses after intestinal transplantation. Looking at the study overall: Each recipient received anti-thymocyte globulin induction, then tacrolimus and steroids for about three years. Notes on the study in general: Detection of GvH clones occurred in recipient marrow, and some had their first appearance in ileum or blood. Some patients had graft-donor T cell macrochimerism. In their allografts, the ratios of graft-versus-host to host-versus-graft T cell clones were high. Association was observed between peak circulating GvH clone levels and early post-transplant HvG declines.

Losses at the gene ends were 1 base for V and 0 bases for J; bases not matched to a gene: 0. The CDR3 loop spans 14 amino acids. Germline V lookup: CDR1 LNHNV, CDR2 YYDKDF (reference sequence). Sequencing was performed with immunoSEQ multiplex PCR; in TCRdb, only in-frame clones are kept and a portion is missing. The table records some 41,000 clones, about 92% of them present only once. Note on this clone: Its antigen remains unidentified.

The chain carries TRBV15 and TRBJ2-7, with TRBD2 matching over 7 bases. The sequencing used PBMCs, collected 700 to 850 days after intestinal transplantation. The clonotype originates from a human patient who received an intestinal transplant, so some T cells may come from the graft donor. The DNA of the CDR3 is TGTGCCACCAGCAGAGGCGGGAGCTCCTACGAGCAGTACTTC. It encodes CATSRGGSSYEQYF. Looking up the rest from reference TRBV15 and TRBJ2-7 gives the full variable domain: DAMVIQNPRYQVTQFGKPVTLSCSQTLNHNVMYWYQQKSSQAPKLLFHYYDKDFNNEADTPDNFQSRRPNTSFCFLDIRSPGLGDTAMYLCATSRGGSSYEQYFGPGTRLTVT.